These 26 T cell receptor beta chains came from one sample sequenced in a study of technical replicates of blood from a few donors. Clones were read by immunoSEQ multiplex PCR, and TCRdb kept only the in-frame ones, dropping some. Of around 79,000 clones listed, around 90% were seen once; the top ten hold about 0.4%. Sequenced material: T cells isolated from PBMCs. All receptors derive from a human donor in good health. Some clones in this sample may be carry-over from other donors' samples.

This chain connects TRBV5-6 to TRBJ2-7; 7 bases align to TRBD1. V lost 1 base to trimming and J lost 0 bases; unmatched junction nucleotides: 7. CDR3 length: 16 residues. The germline V gene encodes CDR1 SGHDT and CDR2 YYEEEE. The chain's CDR3 is CASSLIAGQASYEQYF. In DNA, the CDR3 is TGTGCCAGCAGCTTGATTGCCGGACAGGCCTCCTACGAGCAGTACTTC.

The chain uses TRBV29-1 and TRBJ2-7, with TRBD1 matching 7 bases. Germline CDR1 reads SQVTM; CDR2 reads ANQGSEA. V lost 7 bases to trimming and J lost 0 bases; unmatched junction nucleotides: 6. CDR3 length equals 13 residues. The CDR3 is CSARTGSSYEQYF. In nucleotides, the CDR3 is TGCAGCGCCCGGACAGGCAGCTCCTACGAGCAGTACTTC.

For the CDR3, the DNA is TGTGCCAGCAGTTTAAGGGGGAGACAGCTTAATCAGCCCCAGCATTTT. This translates into CASSLRGRQLNQPQHF. The V call is TRBV28, the J call TRBJ1-5; D may be TRBD1 (6 bases). This CDR3 has 16 residues. From germline, CDR1 is MDHEN and CDR2 SYDVKM. V dropped 2 bases and J dropped 4 bases, with 15 bases sitting between them.

This clone occurred once. V usage is TRBV10-3 and J usage is TRBJ2-1; 12 bases map to TRBD2. V lost 4 bases to trimming and J lost 5 bases; unmatched junction nucleotides: 0. The CDR3 has 14 amino acids. Per germline, CDR1 ENHRY and CDR2 SYGVKD. The CDR3 protein is CAISGTSGNNEQFF. The CDR3 nucleotides read TGTGCCATCAGTGGGACTAGCGGGAACAATGAGCAGTTCTTC.

The genes are TRBV7-6 and TRBJ1-3; 7 positions agree with TRBD1. The length of the CDR3 is 15 residues. The ends lost 5 bases at V and 1 base at J; junction bases unmatched: 5. CDR1 and CDR2 from the germline V gene are SGHVS and FNYEAQ. The CDR3 DNA sequence: TGTGCCAGCAGCGAGCAGACAGGGTCTGGAAACACCATATATTTT. Protein product: CASSEQTGSGNTIYF.

The rearrangement links TRBV7-9 to TRBJ2-1; D is unclear. The CDR3 runs 14 residues. CDR1 is SEHNR, CDR2 FQNEAQ, per germline (reference sequence). The germline V and J ends were trimmed by 1 base and 3 bases, with 7 bases remaining between them. The CDR3 protein is CASSLDSFYNEQFF. CDR3 DNA sequence: TGTGCCAGCAGCTTAGACAGCTTCTACAATGAGCAGTTCTTC.

V usage is TRBV5-1 and J usage is TRBJ1-1, with a possible D match to TRBD1 (6 bases). Between the trimmed V and J ends, which lost 0 bases and 1 base, there was a span of 13 bases. The germline V gene has CDR1 SGHRS and CDR2 YFSETQ. This CDR3 contains 16 residues. CDR3 nucleotides: TGCGCCAGCAGCTTGGATTTGGGGGCAGGGAACACTGAAGCTTTCTTT. Residues: CASSLDLGAGNTEAFF.

This clone has only one observation. The chain is built from TRBV10-3 and TRBJ2-1; D perhaps matches TRBD2 (6 bases). The length of the CDR3 is 12 residues. CDR1 is ENHRY and CDR2 is SYGVKD in the germline V gene. The V and J ends lost 10 bases and 4 bases respectively, with 11 bases between them. The CDR3 DNA reads TGTGCCACCATTAGCGGTTACAATGAGCAGTTCTTC. Translated, it gives CATISGYNEQFF.

The chain has TRBV6-5 and TRBJ2-7; D not resolved. The CDR3 runs to 12 residues. The V end was cut by 5 bases, the J end by 1 base, with 6 bases between. Germline V lookup: CDR1 MNHEY, CDR2 SVGAGI. The CDR3 sequence is CASSPSSYEQYF. Written as DNA, the CDR3 is TGTGCCAGCAGTCCCTCTTCCTACGAGCAGTACTTC.

The chain joins TRBV5-4 to TRBJ1-2; D perhaps matches TRBD1 (5 bases). The V end lost 1 base, the J end lost 2 bases, and 9 bases lay between the germline ends. This CDR3 is built from 14 residues. Per the germline V gene, CDR1 is SGHNT and CDR2 is YYREEE (reference sequence). CDR3 coding DNA: TGTGCCAGCAGCTTGACAGGAACGAACTATGGCTACACCTTC. It specifies CASSLTGTNYGYTF.

V gene TRBV27 combines with J gene TRBJ2-2; 8 bases agree with TRBD2. Trimming at V came to 3 bases and at J to 7 bases, leaving 1 base not matched to a gene. CDR3 length: 13 residues. Germline CDR1 MNHEY, CDR2 SMNVEV (reference sequence). The CDR3 DNA reads as TGTGCCAGCAGTTTCGGGACTAGCGGGGAGCTGTTTTTT. It is translated as CASSFGTSGELFF.

This clone was counted only a few times. The chain joins TRBV30 to TRBJ2-4; D unresolved. The germline gives CDR1 GTSNPN, CDR2 SVGIG (reference sequence). This CDR3 contains 14 residues. Deletions cut 0 bases from V and 0 bases from J, with 6 bases between. CDR3 residues: CAWSVTLAKNIQYF. The CDR3 DNA reads as TGTGCCTGGAGTGTTACTCTAGCCAAAAACATTCAGTACTTC.

The V gene is TRBV18, the J gene TRBJ1-2; D remains ambiguous. This CDR3 has 13 amino acids. The germline V gene has CDR1 KGHSH and CDR2 LQKENI. Between the trimmed V and J ends, which lost 5 bases and 4 bases, there was a span of 11 bases. In DNA, the CDR3 is TGTGCCAGCTCAACTGAAAGCGGCTATGGCTACACCTTC. Amino acid sequence: CASSTESGYGYTF. The variable domain in full, completed from reference TRBV18 and TRBJ1-2, reads NAGVMQNPRHLVRRRGQEARLRCSPMKGHSHVYWYRQLPEEGLKFMVYLQKENIIDESGMPKERFSAEFPKEGPSILRIQQVVRGDSAAYFCASSTESGYGYTFGSGTRLTVV.

This clone was seen a single time. This chain links TRBV27 with TRBJ1-1; 7 bases match TRBD1. Unmatched junction bases numbered 5, after V lost 7 bases and J lost 0 bases. The length of the CDR3 is 14 residues. Germline V gene sequence: CDR1 MNHEY, CDR2 SMNVEV (reference sequence). The chain's CDR3 is CASTGGQMNTEAFF. The CDR3 DNA reads TGTGCCAGCACCGGGGGACAGATGAACACTGAAGCTTTCTTT.

This chain connects TRBV9 to TRBJ1-3; 9 bases map to TRBD1. J lost 3 bases, V lost 1 base, and 8 bases had no gene match. Germline CDR1 is SGDLS and CDR2 is YYNGEE. The CDR3 extends over 17 amino acids. This CDR3 is CASSVSRDRVNGNTIYF. The CDR3 nucleotides are TGTGCCAGCAGCGTATCTAGGGACAGGGTAAATGGAAACACCATATATTTT.

The chain combines TRBV7-2 with TRBJ1-3; 7 bases fit TRBD1. CDR1 SGHTA and CDR2 FQGNSA come from the germline V gene. The CDR3 has 18 residues. The ends lost 5 bases at V and 1 base at J; junction bases unmatched: 14. CDR3 sequence reads: CASSPRQGLSISGNTIYF. In DNA form, the CDR3 reads TGTGCCAGCAGCCCCAGACAGGGATTAAGCATTTCTGGAAACACCATATATTTT.

DNA of the CDR3: TGTGCCAGCAGTGGTGCGTTGAGCTCCTACAATGAGCAGTTCTTC. Amino acids: CASSGALSSYNEQFF. This rearrangement joins TRBV2 to TRBJ2-1; D unclear. V was trimmed by 4 bases and J by 0 bases, leaving 10 bases between them. The CDR3 is 15 amino acids. Germline-derived CDR1 and CDR2 are SNHLY and FYNNEI.

The chain uses TRBV6-5 and TRBJ1-2; D may be TRBD1 (6 bases). The V and J ends lost 4 bases and 4 bases respectively, with 10 bases between them. CDR3 length: 13 amino acids. Germline V gives CDR1 MNHEY, CDR2 SVGAGI. In DNA, the CDR3 is TGTGCCAGCAGTTGGGGGCAGATCTATGGCTACACCTTC. It encodes CASSWGQIYGYTF.

The chain links TRBV6-6 to TRBJ1-2; D uncertain. V gave up 2 bases and J gave up 3 bases, with 10 bases separating them. The CDR3 loop spans 14 amino acids. The germline gives CDR1 MNHNY, CDR2 SVGAGI (reference sequence). CDR3 region: CASSYVPGDYGYTF. For the CDR3, the DNA is TGTGCCAGCAGTTACGTCCCCGGGGACTATGGCTACACCTTC.

V gene TRBV9 combines with J gene TRBJ1-1, with D unclear. The CDR3 covers 13 residues. The V end lost 4 bases, the J end lost 5 bases, and 12 bases lay between the germline ends. Germline V gene lookup returns CDR1 SGDLS and CDR2 YYNGEE. The CDR3 DNA is TGTGCCAGCAGCTACTCGCGAGGAACTGAAGCTTTCTTT. It translates to CASSYSRGTEAFF.

The V call is TRBV10-1, the J call TRBJ2-5, with D possibly TRBD1 on 5 matching bases. CDR1 is WNHNN and CDR2 is SYGVQD in the germline V gene (reference sequence). This CDR3 is 12 amino acids long. Trimming removed 6 bases at V and 4 bases at J, with 9 bases between. The CDR3 region is CASRGDTETQYF. CDR3 DNA: TGCGCCAGCAGAGGGGATACAGAGACCCAGTACTTC.

The J gene is TRBJ2-7, the V gene TRBV11-2, with TRBD1 identical over 9 bases. Germline CDR1 SGHAT, CDR2 FQNNGV. Losses at the gene ends were 8 bases for V and 4 bases for J; bases not matched to a gene: 6. This CDR3 region has 13 residues. The CDR3 protein is CASSRDRDYEQYF. CDR3 DNA: TGTGCCAGCTCCCGGGACAGGGATTACGAGCAGTACTTC.

This chain's CDR3 is CSAADRGLSDTQYF. CDR3 coding DNA: TGCAGCGCAGCAGACAGGGGATTATCAGATACGCAGTATTTT. This chain connects TRBV29-1 to TRBJ2-3, with TRBD1 identical over 8 bases. CDR3 length: 14 amino acids. Germline trimming cut 7 bases from V and 4 bases from J; bases unmatched to any gene: 10. Germline CDR1 reads SQVTM; CDR2 reads ANQGSEA.

V is TRBV13 and J is TRBJ2-7; D perhaps matches TRBD2 (5 bases). Germline CDR1 PRHDT, CDR2 FYEKMQ (reference sequence). Trimming shortened V by 0 bases and J by 3 bases, and 9 bases separated the two germline ends. The CDR3 has 14 residues. This CDR3 is CASSLGGGLYEQYF. In nucleotides, the CDR3 is TGTGCCAGCAGCTTAGGGGGCGGGCTCTACGAGCAGTACTTC.

The V gene is TRBV2, the J gene TRBJ1-2; 7 bases are shared with TRBD1. CDR3 length: 14 amino acids. Trimming cost V 11 bases and J 2 bases; bases outside gene matches: 11. Germline V gene data show CDR1 as SNHLY and CDR2 as FYNNEI. The CDR3 here is CAAMGDSPNYGYTF. The DNA of the CDR3 is TGTGCCGCGATGGGGGACAGTCCCAACTATGGCTACACCTTC.

The chain joins TRBV14 to TRBJ2-7; 7 nucleotides agree with TRBD2. Germline V gene lookup returns CDR1 SGHDN and CDR2 FVKESK. The CDR3 covers 15 residues. V trimming: 0 bases; J trimming: 5 bases; junction bases outside the gene matches: 7. CDR3 bases: TGTGCCAGCAGCCAAGATCTAGGACTAGAAGACGAGCAGTACTTC. This gives the protein CASSQDLGLEDEQYF.